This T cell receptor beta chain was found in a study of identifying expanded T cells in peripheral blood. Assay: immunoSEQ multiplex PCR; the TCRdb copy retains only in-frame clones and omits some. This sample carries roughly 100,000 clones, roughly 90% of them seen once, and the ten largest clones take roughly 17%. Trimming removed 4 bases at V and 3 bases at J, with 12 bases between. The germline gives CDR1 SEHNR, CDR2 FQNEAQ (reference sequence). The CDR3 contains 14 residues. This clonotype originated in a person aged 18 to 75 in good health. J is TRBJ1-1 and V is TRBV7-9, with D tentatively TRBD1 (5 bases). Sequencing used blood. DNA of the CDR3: TGTGCCAGCAGCTGGGGGGGAACGGACACTGAAGCTTTCTTT. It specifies CASSWGGTDTEAFF.